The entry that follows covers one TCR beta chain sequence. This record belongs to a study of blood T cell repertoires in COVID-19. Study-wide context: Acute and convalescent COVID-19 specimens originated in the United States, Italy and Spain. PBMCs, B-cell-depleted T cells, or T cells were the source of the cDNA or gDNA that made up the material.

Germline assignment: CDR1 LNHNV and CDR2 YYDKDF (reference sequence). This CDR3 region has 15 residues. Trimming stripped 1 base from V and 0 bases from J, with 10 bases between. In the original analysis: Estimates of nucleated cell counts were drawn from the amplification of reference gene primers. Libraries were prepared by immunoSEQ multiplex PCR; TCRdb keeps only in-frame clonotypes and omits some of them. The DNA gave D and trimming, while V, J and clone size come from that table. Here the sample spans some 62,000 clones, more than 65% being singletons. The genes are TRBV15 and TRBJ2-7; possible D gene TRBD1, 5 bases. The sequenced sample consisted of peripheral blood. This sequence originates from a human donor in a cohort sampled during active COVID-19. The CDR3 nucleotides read TGTGCCACCAGCAGAGGGGGCTACGGCTCCTACGAGCAGTACTTC. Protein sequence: CATSRGGYGSYEQYF.